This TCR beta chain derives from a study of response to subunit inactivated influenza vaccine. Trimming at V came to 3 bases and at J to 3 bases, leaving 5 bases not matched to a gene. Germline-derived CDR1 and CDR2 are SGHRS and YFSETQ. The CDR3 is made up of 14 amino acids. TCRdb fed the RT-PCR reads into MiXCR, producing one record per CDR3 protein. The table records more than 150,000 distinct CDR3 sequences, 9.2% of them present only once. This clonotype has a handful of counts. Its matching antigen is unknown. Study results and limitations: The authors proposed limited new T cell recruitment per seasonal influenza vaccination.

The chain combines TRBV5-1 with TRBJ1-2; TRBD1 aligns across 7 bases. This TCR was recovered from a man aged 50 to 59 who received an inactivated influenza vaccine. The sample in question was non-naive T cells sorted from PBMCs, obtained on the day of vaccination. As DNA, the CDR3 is TGCGCCAGCAGCTCGTCTGGGACAGACTATGGCTACACCTTC. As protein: CASSSSGTDYGYTF.